A selection of T cell receptor beta chains follows, all from one sample in a study of OX40 agonist ivuxolimab in advanced cancers. Clones were read by immunoSEQ multiplex PCR, and TCRdb kept only the in-frame ones, dropping some. Of roughly 100,000 clones detected, roughly 91% appear once; the ten largest clones hold 0.31%. Sequencing was performed on CD4+ or CD8+ T cells sorted from blood, taken in a trial of the OX40 agonist ivuxolimab. These TCRs come from an adult with an advanced solid tumor such as melanoma, head and neck, liver or kidney cancer. The conserved cysteine and the conserved F or W are not part of the CDR3 here.

v_call,j_call,cdr3_aa
TRBV27,TRBJ1-2,ASNVARDRACYGYT
TRBV15,TRBJ2-2,ATSRGSGSGKNTGELF
TRBV29-1,TRBJ2-5,SVAGSYQETQY
TRBV5-4,TRBJ2-5,ASSLEQGSETQY
TRBV5-1,TRBJ1-6,ASSLDRTGAFGSPLH
TRBV6-4,TRBJ2-1,ASSDSLAGYNEQF
TRBV14,TRBJ1-3,ASSPGWNTIY
TRBV5-4,TRBJ1-2,ASSPQPSPLLFYGYT
TRBV19,TRBJ1-2,ASSIDYGYT
TRBV14,TRBJ2-7,ASSQGLGSYEQY
TRBV5-1,TRBJ2-2,ASSLRITGSTGELF
TRBV5-5,TRBJ2-7,ASSLPGLGYEQY
TRBV7-2,TRBJ2-7,ASSLGFTYEQY
TRBV7-9,TRBJ2-1,ASTQGVYNEQF
TRBV19,TRBJ1-4,ASRRQAGEKLF
TRBV7-3,TRBJ2-7,ASSFVGGTYEQY
TRBV6-6,TRBJ1-4,ASKDREKLF
TRBV7-2,TRBJ1-5,ASSLAAGPNQPQH
TRBV16,TRBJ2-5,ASSQTPDRGYQETQY
TRBV7-8,TRBJ2-1,ASSFSVGTSGGPSSYNEQF
TRBV6-5,TRBJ1-5,ASRTQVNSNQPQH
TRBV7-2,TRBJ2-4,ASSPDTGKNIQY
TRBV19,TRBJ1-1,ASNQGKNTEAF
TRBV29-1,TRBJ1-5,SVQGRGNQPQH
TRBV5-1,TRBJ1-5,ASSLEGFSNQPQH
TRBV11-3,TRBJ2-1,ASSFRSGGYNEQF
TRBV27,TRBJ2-2,ASSFGGDRTGELF
TRBV30,TRBJ1-2,AWSRLGGYT
TRBV11-3,TRBJ2-7,ASSHGTGREQY
TRBV7-9,TRBJ1-4,ASSLTDATNEKLF
TRBV18,TRBJ2-7,ASSTLGREQY
TRBV9,TRBJ1-2,ASSVANRVTNYGYT